This record looks at one T cell receptor beta chain sequence and its context. The data were taken from a study of T cell changes during pregnancy in multiple sclerosis. Generated by immunoSEQ multiplex PCR, the TCRdb table keeps only in-frame clones and is missing some. The sample has 100,000 or so clones; 85% to 95% are singletons. The CDR3 extends over 14 amino acids. Germline CDR1 LNHDA, CDR2 SQIVND (reference sequence). V shed 4 bases, J shed 5 bases, and the junction held 5 bases outside the gene matches. The chain joins TRBV19 to TRBJ1-5; 7 nucleotides align to TRBD1. The receptor's source is a female donor with multiple sclerosis, enrolled in a pregnancy study. This specimen consisted of peripheral blood, obtained after pregnancy. In DNA form, the CDR3 reads TGTGCCAGTAGTAACGACAGGGCCTATCAGCCCCAGCATTTT. It translates to CASSNDRAYQPQHF.